Listed below are T cell receptor beta chains from one sample, sequenced in a study of regulatory T cells in long-lasting Graves disease. TCRdb reprocessed the multiplex PCR reads with MiXCR, giving one entry per CDR3 protein. The repertoire holds 350,000 to 450,000 distinct CDR3 sequences, with 20% to 25% as singletons. The sample was peripheral blood mononuclear cells (PBMCs), taken when the disease was refractory, from a patient treated with antithyroid drugs. These receptors were collected from a female donor with Graves disease. Both conserved end residues are part of each CDR3. The order of the fields is V gene, J gene, CDR3 protein.

V gene: TRBV4-1
J gene: TRBJ2-7
CDR3 protein: CASSQDLKREVYEQYF

V gene: TRBV7-9
J gene: TRBJ2-5
CDR3 protein: CASNGALGETQYF

V gene: TRBV19
J gene: TRBJ2-6
CDR3 protein: CASTDRLAFSGASVLTF

V gene: TRBV7-3
J gene: TRBJ2-1
CDR3 protein: CASSLTQLATEQFF

V gene: TRBV5-1
J gene: TRBJ2-4
CDR3 protein: CASSLGGLAFDYTKNIQYF

V gene: TRBV11-1
J gene: TRBJ1-2
CDR3 protein: CASSLLQGSYRDYGYTF

V gene: TRBV5-1
J gene: TRBJ1-1
CDR3 protein: CASSSVIDRGLMNTEAFF

V gene: TRBV7-9
J gene: TRBJ2-3
CDR3 protein: CASDISTDTQYF

V gene: TRBV30
J gene: TRBJ2-2
CDR3 protein: CAWSMGGYTGELFF

V gene: TRBV7-2
J gene: TRBJ2-7
CDR3 protein: CASSAYSGSNEQYF

V gene: TRBV10-3
J gene: TRBJ2-5
CDR3 protein: CAISGGASGNQETQYF

V gene: TRBV2
J gene: TRBJ2-7
CDR3 protein: CASRGADHSYEQYF

V gene: TRBV18
J gene: TRBJ2-7
CDR3 protein: CASSRQGQGRYEQYF

V gene: TRBV25-1
J gene: TRBJ2-2
CDR3 protein: CASKGLGPNTGELFF